A selection of T cell receptor beta chains follows, all from one sample in a study of blood T cell repertoires in COVID-19. Some clones are missing from TCRdb's copy, which holds only in-frame ones; the method was immunoSEQ multiplex PCR. The sample consists of around 200,000 clones, about 85% of them appearing once. The sample comprised peripheral blood. Receptor source: a woman at least 80 years old with acute or convalescent COVID-19. CDR3s leave out the opening cysteine and the closing phenylalanine or tryptophan. Each record gives: V gene, J gene, CDR3 protein.

TRBV5-4,TRBJ1-2,ASSPQSSNYGYT
TRBV7-9,TRBJ2-1,ASSTVEPYNEQF
TRBV27,TRBJ1-3,ASRTGYSGNTIY
TRBV2,TRBJ1-2,ASSLAGVDGYT
TRBV5-1,TRBJ2-5,ASSWGVGQQETQY
TRBV29-1,TRBJ1-2,SVEDPAGEGYT
TRBV5-8,TRBJ2-2,ASSLAAGRTGELF
TRBV18,TRBJ2-3,ASSPYMSTDTQY
TRBV6-1,TRBJ2-3,ASRRSDTQY
TRBV4-3,TRBJ2-5,ASSHARGGETQY
TRBV2,TRBJ2-5,ASSGTGPWRGETQY
TRBV27,TRBJ2-1,ASSSPPNNNEQF
TRBV4-2,TRBJ1-6,ASSQGTGESSYNSPLH
TRBV20-1,TRBJ2-5,SVRGGETQY
TRBV7-9,TRBJ2-5,ASSLEQGPSETQY
TRBV2,TRBJ2-5,ASSGEYQETQY
TRBV4-1,TRBJ1-4,ASSHPSRQSNEKLF
TRBV19,TRBJ2-3,ASSTYRGTSRDTQY
TRBV29-1,TRBJ2-7,SVESQGGSYEQY
TRBV7-3,TRBJ2-6,ASSFRGLGANVLT
TRBV5-1,TRBJ2-2,ASSLGLAVTNTGELF
TRBV19,TRBJ2-3,ASSTQLAGVSTDTQY
TRBV5-4,TRBJ2-3,ASSLQTTDTQY
TRBV6-5,TRBJ1-2,ASSSPGQGTRDGYT
TRBV18,TRBJ1-1,ASSFEEGTEAF
TRBV14,TRBJ1-1,ASRRSGGLANLFV
TRBV15,TRBJ2-5,ATSRDRGRETQY
TRBV20-1,TRBJ2-3,SASPAGPTDTQY
TRBV4-3,TRBJ1-2,ASSRPGTAYGYT
TRBV7-9,TRBJ1-2,ASVLGQPNYGYT
TRBV5-6,TRBJ2-1,ASSLASGGPSSYNEQF
TRBV12-5,TRBJ1-5,ASGLPSSSGNQPQH
TRBV5-4,TRBJ1-1,ASSLYQATEAF
TRBV6-2/TRBV6-3,TRBJ2-5,ASSPRDRGLQETQY
TRBV7-2,TRBJ2-1,ASSLVGGSYNEQF
TRBV11-2,TRBJ2-7,ASSLEQGIEQY
TRBV4-1,TRBJ2-1,ASSQDLSTAVSYNEQF
TRBV27,TRBJ1-2,ASSLQGAADYGYT
TRBV19,TRBJ1-2,ASNLGVSADYGYT
TRBV11-2,TRBJ2-7,ASSLAGGPGEQY
TRBV29-1,TRBJ1-4,SVDRGEKLF
TRBV12-3/TRBV12-4,TRBJ2-5,ASSFTLETQY
TRBV27,TRBJ1-6,ASSSLRGAGNSPLH
TRBV6-5,TRBJ2-7,ASSYTPGTRSYEQY
TRBV2,TRBJ1-3,ASRVFLSPGNTIY
TRBV19,TRBJ1-4,ASKLTEGKLF
TRBV5-1,TRBJ2-5,ASSLGTSGRGETQY
TRBV19,TRBJ1-2,ASRATLREFLSYGYT